Presented here are 11 T cell receptor beta chains from one specimen sequenced in a study of shared clonotypes between healthy human individuals. The naive CD8 population came from CD45RO-negative cells selected for CCR7, without terminally differentiated effector memory CD45RA+ cells. Measured with immunoSEQ multiplex PCR; TCRdb has only the in-frame clones, and not every one. The sample lists approximately 1.9 million clones, just over 90% occurring once. Sequenced: naive CD8+ T cells from PBMCs. These receptors were obtained from a man aged 18 to 30 in good health. Some clones in this sample may be carry-over from other donors' samples.

V usage is TRBV12-5 and J usage is TRBJ2-7; D is uncertain. The CDR3 is made up of 12 amino acids. V shed 2 bases and J shed 3 bases, with 5 bases lying between them. CDR1 LGHNT and CDR2 FRNRAP come from the germline V gene. The CDR3 bases are TGTGCTAGTGGTTTGACCGTCTACGAGCAGTACTTC. Translation gives CASGLTVYEQYF.

V and J are TRBV4-1 and TRBJ2-1; D is perhaps TRBD2 (6 bases). Trimming removed 4 bases from V and 6 bases from J, with 22 bases in between. The germline CDR1 and CDR2 sequences are MGHRA and YSYEKL. CDR3 length: 17 residues. The CDR3 loop reads CASSRMAGRGLPNEQFF. CDR3 coding DNA: TGCGCCAGCAGCCGGATGGCTGGGCGGGGCTTGCCCAATGAGCAGTTCTTC.

This clone was detected once. This sample also contains other DNA sequences that code for the same CDR3. The chain employs TRBV5-1 and TRBJ2-7; D is uncertain. V dropped 0 bases and J dropped 6 bases, with 7 bases sitting between them. The germline V gene has CDR1 SGHRS and CDR2 YFSETQ. This CDR3 spans 12 amino acids. This CDR3 reads CASSLGPGEQYF. CDR3 sequence (DNA): TGCGCCAGCAGCTTGGGTCCTGGCGAGCAGTACTTC. Together with reference TRBV5-1 and TRBJ2-7, the CDR3 gives the full variable domain: KAGVTQTPRYLIKTRGQQVTLSCSPISGHRSVSWYQQTPGQGLQFLFEYFSETQRNKGNFPGRFSGRQFSNSRSEMNVSTLELGDSALYLCASSLGPGEQYFGPGTRLTVT.

This sequence joins TRBV13 and TRBJ2-5, with 10 bases identical to TRBD2. The CDR3 loop spans 15 amino acids. V shed 7 bases, J shed 5 bases, and the junction held 10 bases outside the gene matches. Germline V gene sequence: CDR1 PRHDT, CDR2 FYEKMQ (reference sequence). The CDR3 DNA sequence: TGTGCCAGCAACAATGCCCGGACTAGCGGTGAGACCCAGTACTTC. It translates to CASNNARTSGETQYF.

V and J are TRBV7-3 and TRBJ2-1, with a weak D call TRBD2 (5 bases). This CDR3 spans 16 amino acids. V was cut by 2 bases and J by 0 bases, with 11 bases left in between. Looked up from germline, CDR1 is SGHTA and CDR2 is FQGTGA. DNA of the CDR3: TGTGCCAGCAGCTTAGGACTTAAGGGCTCCTACAATGAGCAGTTCTTC. Amino acid sequence: CASSLGLKGSYNEQFF.

The chain combines TRBV7-9 with TRBJ2-5; perhaps D is TRBD1 or TRBD2 (5 bases each). V was cut by 4 bases and J by 4 bases, with 16 bases left in between. The CDR3 runs 15 residues. In germline, CDR1 is SEHNR, CDR2 FQNEAQ (reference sequence). Here the CDR3 reads CASSSTYPGGETQYF. For the CDR3, the DNA is TGTGCCAGCAGCTCCACCTACCCTGGGGGAGAGACCCAGTACTTC.

The chain carries TRBV4-3 and TRBJ2-7; no reliable D call. Trimming removed 0 bases at V and 11 bases at J, with 17 bases between. CDR3 size: 14 residues. Per germline, CDR1 LGHNA and CDR2 YSLEER. CDR3 nucleotides: TGCGCCAGCAGCCAAGATGTGGACGCGGTAGCCGAGTACTTC. It yields the protein CASSQDVDAVAEYF.

This clone was seen a single time. The chain combines TRBV27 with TRBJ1-1; a weak D match, TRBD1 (5 bases). The CDR3 spans 13 residues. Germline V CDR1 and CDR2: MNHEY, SMNVEV (reference sequence). The V end was cut by 3 bases, the J end by 5 bases, with 10 bases between. CDR3 DNA: TGTGCCAGCAGTTTCGTAGGGGTGACTGAAGCTTTCTTT. This codes for CASSFVGVTEAFF.

The CDR3 loop is CASSSPPDRALPGYTF. Here the CDR3 DNA reads TGTGCCAGCAGCTCGCCCCCCGACAGGGCTCTACCCGGCTACACCTTC. J is TRBJ1-2 and V is TRBV7-2, with 7 bases lining up with TRBD1. The CDR3 contains 16 residues. The V gene's germline CDR1 is SGHTA and CDR2 FQGNSA. V dropped 4 bases and J dropped 8; count of bases not matched to a gene: 16.

This chain uses TRBV9 with TRBJ2-7, with 9 bases fitting TRBD1. The CDR3 totals 15 residues. The V segment lost 3 bases and the J segment 5 bases; nucleotides outside the gene matches: 9. Germline CDR1 reads SGDLS; CDR2 reads YYNGEE. The CDR3 coding sequence is TGTGCCAGCAGCGCGGGTATGGGACAGGGAAACGAGCAGTACTTC. Its translation: CASSAGMGQGNEQYF.

The chain couples TRBV27 to TRBJ2-2, with 9 bases lining up with TRBD2. Looked up from germline, CDR1 is MNHEY and CDR2 is SMNVEV (reference sequence). V lost 6 bases and J lost 1; bases outside the gene matches: 6. The CDR3 length is 16 residues. The CDR3 DNA sequence: TGTGCCAGCAGCTCCTCTAGCGGGAAGAACACCGGGGAGCTGTTTTTT. It yields the protein CASSSSSGKNTGELFF.